This record covers a single T cell receptor (beta chain). In its sample, this clonotype was seen many times. Its specific antigen is unknown. No base qualities exist here, and no much larger clone lies one base off it. These data come from a study of T-cell memory formation after mild COVID-19 (dated by TCRdb to the early 2020s). Background on the whole study: TCR sequence clusters from the two donors were largely donor specific. In a couple of donors, T-cell clones that expanded and contracted after mild COVID-19 were tracked by sequencing TCRalpha and TCRbeta repertoires over time. The cohort comprised two young, previously healthy adult volunteers, one female and one male.

Overall study outcomes, separate from this receptor: Contracting CD4+ clones were located mainly in the CM and EM memory subsets, whereas CD8+ clones were found to be enriched in EMRA. Balanced CD4/CD8 phenotypes were observed for clones contracting from day 15 to 85, whereas a bias towards CD4+ was observed for a second wave of clones expanding from day 15 to 37. Only a couple of mild cases were covered by the study, and larger cohorts that include severe cases with pre-infection samples were considered necessary. SARS-CoV-2 specificity was not confirmed for the second-wave clones peaking on day 37. Some responding clones were found in pre-infection memory, which suggests that pre-existing cross-reactive memory T cells took part in the SARS-CoV-2 response.

Ficoll-Paque density gradient centrifugation was used to isolate PBMCs. This sample was sequenced with an Illumina NovaSeq 6000. TCRalpha and TCRbeta cDNA libraries were built by 5'RACE with constant-segment primers, adding sample barcodes and unique molecular identifiers. Trizol reagent was used to extract RNA from every sample. Libraries were amplified in two PCR steps, with a second sample barcode and Illumina TruSeq adapters added in the second step. Libraries were sequenced on an Illumina NovaSeq with 2 x 150 bp paired-end reads. As for the original processing: Demultiplexing of reads and collapsing into UMI-guided consensus sequences were performed with migec v1.2.7. With mixcr v2.1.11, UMI consensuses were aligned to TRA and TRB V and J templates and assembled into clonotypes. Clonotypes were classified as expanded or contracted when called significant by both edgeR and NoisET, with noise models trained on biological replicates. edgeR calls used a false discovery rate-adjusted p below 0.01 and a log2 fold-change threshold of 1. As an exploratory analysis of dynamics, PCA with hierarchical clustering was applied to max-normalized trajectories of the 1000 most abundant clonotypes. The CD4 or CD8 phenotype of responding clones was assigned using the separately sequenced CD4+ and CD8+ repertoires. TCRdb reprocessed the public reads (quality trimming at Q25 with fastp, clone calling with MiXCR) and kept in-frame beta chains. Rows merge per CDR3 protein into single entries with the most common DNA and genes. The V and J calls and clone size come from TCRdb's table, not from the authors' own analysis. In this sample the table shows 450,000 or so distinct CDR3 sequences, roughly 20% of which occur a single time. The ten largest clones add up to roughly 8.4% of the sample.

Trimming accounts for 5 bases at V and 9 bases at J, while the number of junction bases matched to no gene is 7. Measured from the cysteine to the phenylalanine, the CDR3 is 14 residues long. The kept DNA is CDR3 alone, 42 bases in frame from the first base. CDR1 SEHNR and CDR2 FQNEAQ were looked up in the germline V gene (reference sequence). Sequenced sample: PBMCs or a T cell subset sorted from them (not recorded which). The sequence links TRBV7-9 to TRBJ2-5, and 12 junction bases match TRBD2. The clonotype comes from an adult woman who had mild COVID-19 (a few samples of this study predate the infection). The sample titles of this study are shuffled in the database, so cell type and time point are left out; the donor was told from shared clones. The CDR3 region reads CASSPTSGRMSQYF. At the DNA level, the sequence is TGTGCCAGCAGCCCGACTAGCGGGAGAATGTCCCAGTACTTC.